This T cell receptor beta chain derives from a study of T-cell memory formation after mild COVID-19 (dated by TCRdb to the early 2020s). For context, the study as a whole: TCR sequence clusters from the two donors were largely donor specific. In two donors, T-cell clones that expanded and contracted after mild COVID-19 were followed by sequencing TCRalpha and TCRbeta repertoires longitudinally. The cohort was made up of two young adult volunteers, one female and one male, who were previously healthy.

PBMCs were isolated by Ficoll-Paque density gradient centrifugation. This clonotype was detected only a few times. What this receptor recognizes is not known. No quality values exist for individual bases; no much larger clone is one base distant. Data came from an Illumina NovaSeq 6000. TCRalpha and TCRbeta cDNA libraries were built by 5'RACE with constant-segment primers, adding sample barcodes and unique molecular identifiers. RNA was extracted from every sample with Trizol reagent. Libraries were amplified in two PCR steps, with a second sample barcode and Illumina TruSeq adapters added in the second step. Sequencing of the libraries was done on an Illumina NovaSeq, producing 2 x 150 bp paired-end reads. Regarding the original processing steps: With migec v1.2.7, reads were demultiplexed and then collapsed into UMI-guided consensus sequences. Using mixcr v2.1.11, UMI consensuses were aligned to TRA and TRB V and J templates and then assembled into clonotypes. A clonotype was counted as expanded or contracted only if both edgeR and NoisET called the change significant, with noise models trained on biological replicates. edgeR calls used a false discovery rate-adjusted p below 0.01 and a log2 fold-change threshold of 1. As an exploratory analysis of dynamics, PCA with hierarchical clustering was applied to max-normalized trajectories of the 1000 most abundant clonotypes. The CD4 or CD8 phenotype of responding clones was assigned using the separately sequenced CD4+ and CD8+ repertoires. Using fastp at Q25 and MiXCR, TCRdb reprocessed the public reads and kept productive beta chains. Each record represents a unique CDR3 protein, reported with the most common genes and DNA among its rows. Clone size and V and J calls follow TCRdb, not the original study. The sample table holds 90,000 to 120,000 distinct CDR3 sequences, of which around 15% were seen once. The top ten hold 35% to 40% of the sample.

V loses 0 bases of germline sequence and J loses 6 bases, and the interval between the two ends is 15 bases. The CDR3 measures 16 amino acids from cysteine to phenylalanine. Left in the record is the CDR3 DNA by itself, 48 bases read in frame from the first base. The germline V gene supplies CDR1 MGHRA and CDR2 YSYEKL. The investigation overall reported the following: Some responding clones were detected in pre-infection memory, suggesting pre-existing cross-reactive memory T cells joined the SARS-CoV-2 response. Balanced CD4/CD8 phenotypes were observed for clones contracting from day 15 to 85, whereas a bias towards CD4+ was observed for a second wave of clones expanding from day 15 to 37. Contracting CD4+ clones were located mainly in the CM and EM memory subsets, whereas CD8+ clones were found to be enriched in EMRA. Whether the second-wave clones peaking on day 37 were SARS-CoV-2 specific was not confirmed. The study covered only a couple of mild cases, and larger cohorts including severe cases with pre-infection samples were considered necessary.

The sequence links TRBV4-1 to TRBJ1-5; the D region possibly corresponds to TRBD1 (6 bases align). This clonotype originated in a man aged 18 to 35 who had mild COVID-19 (a few samples of this study predate the infection). The sample titles of this study are shuffled in the database, so cell type and time point are left out; the donor was told from shared clones. The sequenced sample consisted of PBMCs or a T cell subset sorted from them (not recorded which). The DNA is as follows: TGCGCCAGCAGCCAAGATCCCAGGGGCGGGGGTCAGCCCCAGCATTTT. Its translation reads: CASSQDPRGGGQPQHF.